The 25 T cell receptor beta chains presented below share a single source sample, sequenced in a study of blood T cell repertoires in COVID-19. Sequenced by immunoSEQ multiplex PCR; TCRdb stores in-frame clones only, minus some. The repertoire holds around 130,000 clones, around 78% seen once, with 10% to 11% in the top ten. The sequencing sample was made of peripheral blood. All receptors derive from a human donor in a cohort sampled during active COVID-19.

A single count supports this clone. The rearrangement joins TRBV7-8 to TRBJ2-7; TRBD1 matches 7 bases. This CDR3 is built from 13 residues. Germline V gene data show CDR1 as SGHVS and CDR2 as FQNEAQ. After removal of 6 bases from V and 0 bases from J, the junction contained 2 bases not matched to a gene. CDR3 sequence (DNA): TGTGCCAGCAGTCACAGGGGCTCCTACGAGCAGTACTTC. It specifies CASSHRGSYEQYF.

The chain recombines TRBV12-5 with TRBJ1-2; D is unclear. V lost 3 bases, J lost 9 bases, and 14 bases lay in between. The CDR3 has 13 amino acids. CDR1 is LGHNT and CDR2 is FRNRAP in the germline V gene. CDR3 in amino acids: CASGLHQLRSYTF. The DNA of the CDR3 is TGTGCTAGTGGTTTACACCAGTTGCGGAGCTACACCTTC.

The rearrangement joins TRBV6-5 to TRBJ2-3; 10 bases map to TRBD1. The V gene end was trimmed by 2 bases and the J gene end by 5 bases; junction bases not matched to a gene: 4. CDR3 length: 15 residues. CDR1 MNHEY and CDR2 SVGAGI come from the germline V gene. The CDR3 nucleotides are TGTGCCAGCAGTTACGGGGACAGGGGTTTAGATACGCAGTATTTT. Its translation: CASSYGDRGLDTQYF.

In this sample, this clone turned up once. The V and J genes are TRBV19 and TRBJ1-2; D perhaps matches TRBD1 (5 bases). Germline V gives CDR1 LNHDA, CDR2 SQIVND (reference sequence). The CDR3 spans 14 residues. V was cut by 5 bases and J by 7 bases, with 17 bases left in between. DNA of the CDR3: TGTGCCAGTAGTGCTGACAGCTACACGGGTGGCTACACCTTC. This translates into CASSADSYTGGYTF.

This clone was recorded only once. The V and J genes are TRBV12-3 or TRBV12-4 and TRBJ2-1; a possible D gene is TRBD1 (6 bases). Trimming took off 4 bases at V and 15 bases at J, with 16 bases between the two ends. CDR3 length: 12 residues. Written as DNA, the CDR3 is TGTGCCAGCAGTTCGTCGAGACAGGTCCCGTTCTTC. It encodes CASSSSRQVPFF.

The chain uses TRBV27 and TRBJ2-7, with a weak D call TRBD1 (5 bases). Deletions cut 3 bases from V and 3 bases from J, with 15 bases between. The CDR3 covers 15 residues. From germline, CDR1 is MNHEY and CDR2 SMNVEV (reference sequence). The CDR3 sequence is CASSFRAGKGYEQYF. The CDR3 DNA sequence: TGTGCCAGCAGTTTCCGGGCAGGGAAAGGCTACGAGCAGTACTTC.

DNA for the CDR3: TGTGCCAGCAGTTTCACAGGGGGAGGGGAGCCCCAGCATTTT. Protein product: CASSFTGGGEPQHF. This chain joins TRBV2 and TRBJ1-5; 8 nucleotides agree with TRBD1. Germline CDR1 reads SNHLY; CDR2 reads FYNNEI. The CDR3 has 14 amino acids. The J segment lost 8 bases and the V segment lost 5 bases, leaving 8 bases of the junction unmatched.

This chain uses TRBV4-1 with TRBJ2-5, with 7 bases fitting TRBD1. The CDR3 sequence is 16 residues long. Losses at the gene ends were 3 bases for V and 2 bases for J; bases not matched to a gene: 9. CDR1 and CDR2 from the germline V gene are MGHRA and YSYEKL. Here the CDR3 reads CASSQMWTGSQETQYF. As DNA, the CDR3 is TGCGCCAGCAGCCAGATGTGGACAGGATCTCAAGAGACCCAGTACTTC.

V usage is TRBV27 and J usage is TRBJ2-5, with 8 positions matching TRBD1. Per the germline V gene, CDR1 is MNHEY and CDR2 is SMNVEV (reference sequence). This CDR3 comprises 15 residues. The ends lost 4 bases at V and 5 bases at J; junction bases unmatched: 9. The chain's CDR3 is CASSSDRERRETQYF. In DNA form, the CDR3 reads TGTGCCAGCAGTTCGGACAGGGAGCGGCGGGAGACCCAGTACTTC.

The sample holds many counts of this clone. The rearrangement uses TRBV19 and TRBJ1-5; 7 bases are a match to TRBD1. J gave up 2 bases and V 5 bases, and 9 bases lay outside the gene matches. There are 16 residues in the CDR3. CDR1 and CDR2 (germline): LNHDA, SQIVND (reference sequence). This CDR3 reads CASSATTGRRNQPQHF. The CDR3 coding sequence is TGTGCCAGTAGTGCAACGACAGGGAGACGCAATCAGCCCCAGCATTTT.

CDR3 sequence (DNA): TGCGCCAGCAGCCTTACAGGAGACTCCTACAATGAGCAGTTCTTC. As protein: CASSLTGDSYNEQFF. The chain uses TRBV5-1 and TRBJ2-1, with a possible D match to TRBD1 (5 bases). The CDR3 loop spans 15 amino acids. CDR1 SGHRS and CDR2 YFSETQ come from the germline V gene. V was cut by 4 bases and J by 0 bases, with 11 bases left in between.

V is TRBV3-1 (or the pseudogene TRBV3-2) and J is TRBJ2-4, with TRBD1 matching over 7 bases. V dropped 5 bases and J dropped 1; count of bases not matched to a gene: 8. The CDR3 has 16 residues. From germline, CDR1 is LGHDT and CDR2 YNNKEL (reference sequence). The CDR3 DNA is TGTGCCAGCAGCGGGGGACAGATCGGGGCCAAAAACATTCAGTACTTC. This translates into CASSGGQIGAKNIQYF.

Concerning this clone: One end of the junction fails to match germline, which may point to a read error. This rearrangement joins TRBV6-1 to TRBJ2-7, with D perhaps TRBD1 (6 bases). CDR3 length: 13 amino acids. Per germline, CDR1 MNHNS and CDR2 SASEGT. Here the CDR3 reads CASSEAGRGRPNF. The CDR3 DNA follows: TGTGCCAGCAGTGAAGCTGGCAGGGGCAGGCCGAACTTC.

This chain links TRBV10-3 with TRBJ1-1; 8 bases are shared with TRBD1. V lost 4 bases, J lost 1 base, and 5 bases stayed unmatched. Germline V gives CDR1 ENHRY, CDR2 SYGVKD. The CDR3 spans 15 residues. CDR3 coding DNA: TGTGCCATCAGTGGGCAGGGGGCCTGGAACACTGAAGCTTTCTTT. Protein product: CAISGQGAWNTEAFF.

This rearrangement joins TRBV27 to TRBJ2-7, with TRBD1 identical over 11 bases. The V segment lost 5 bases and the J segment 4 bases; nucleotides outside the gene matches: 7. The CDR3 is 15 amino acids. CDR1 and CDR2 (germline): MNHEY, SMNVEV (reference sequence). As DNA, the CDR3 is TGTGCCAGCAGTATCGGGACAGGGGGGTTATACGAGCAGTACTTC. As protein: CASSIGTGGLYEQYF.

This chain joins TRBV7-8 and TRBJ1-5; D is ambiguous. Germline CDR1 reads SGHVS; CDR2 reads FQNEAQ. V was pared by 2 bases and J by 6 bases, with 11 bases between. The CDR3 is 14 amino acids. The CDR3 DNA sequence: TGTGCCAGCAGCTTATATGGGCAAGGTCAGCCCCAGCATTTT. Protein: CASSLYGQGQPQHF.

The chain joins TRBV27 to TRBJ2-7; 8 bases align to TRBD2. V lost 1 base and J lost 6; bases outside the gene matches: 17. This CDR3 region has 18 residues. Germline CDR1 reads MNHEY; CDR2 reads SMNVEV (reference sequence). In DNA, the CDR3 is TGTGCCAGCAGTTTATTGGTTAGCGGGGACCACCGAAGGGCCGAGCAGTACTTC. Protein product: CASSLLVSGDHRRAEQYF.

The rearrangement links TRBV3-1 (or the pseudogene TRBV3-2) to TRBJ2-5; D may be TRBD2 (5 bases). V was pared by 0 bases and J by 1 base, with 18 bases between. The V gene's germline CDR1 is LGHDT and CDR2 YNNKEL (reference sequence). The CDR3 length is 18 residues. CDR3: CASSQDQFAGLAQETQYF. In DNA, the CDR3 is TGTGCCAGCAGCCAAGATCAATTTGCCGGACTTGCCCAAGAGACCCAGTACTTC.

The rearrangement joins TRBV30 to TRBJ2-5; 7 bases fit TRBD1. Germline V gene sequence: CDR1 GTSNPN, CDR2 SVGIG (reference sequence). CDR3 length: 12 residues. The J segment lost 4 bases and the V segment lost 3 bases, leaving 2 bases of the junction unmatched. DNA of the CDR3: TGTGCCTGGAGGACAGGGTCAGAGACCCAGTACTTC. It specifies CAWRTGSETQYF.

This clone was seen more than once but under ten times. This sequence joins TRBV27 and TRBJ1-6; 10 bases are a match to TRBD1. The V segment lost 5 bases and the J segment 10 bases; nucleotides outside the gene matches: 5. The CDR3 is 14 amino acids. Germline CDR1 and CDR2: MNHEY and SMNVEV (reference sequence). The chain's CDR3 is CASSPGQGWSPLHF. The CDR3 DNA reads TGTGCCAGCAGTCCGGGACAGGGGTGGTCACCCCTCCACTTT.

This clone was counted only a few times. CDR3 region: CASYGNTEAFF. As DNA, the CDR3 is TGTGCCAGCTACGGGAACACTGAAGCTTTCTTT. The rearrangement joins TRBV28 to TRBJ1-1; unclear D gene. CDR3 length equals 11 residues. The germline gives CDR1 MDHEN, CDR2 SYDVKM. V was pared by 8 bases and J by 1 base, with 5 bases between.

Relative to its sample, this clone is medium-sized. The chain has TRBV27 and TRBJ2-3; TRBD2 agrees at 8 bases. V gave up 1 base and J gave up 4 bases; unmatched junction bases: 7. CDR1 and CDR2 (germline): MNHEY, SMNVEV (reference sequence). The CDR3 loop spans 16 amino acids. The CDR3 nucleotides read TGTGCCAGCAGTTTATGGGGCGGGGGGAACCCAGATACGCAGTATTTT. Translating gives CASSLWGGGNPDTQYF.

V usage is TRBV6-5 and J usage is TRBJ1-5, with D maybe TRBD1 (6 bases). V dropped 7 bases and J dropped 4 bases, with 17 bases sitting between them. The CDR3 has 15 residues. Germline V gene data show CDR1 as MNHEY and CDR2 as SVGAGI. CDR3 bases: TGTGCCAGCATCATCTCTGACAGGAGGAATCAGCCCCAGCATTTT. This gives the protein CASIISDRRNQPQHF.

The V and J genes are TRBV19 and TRBJ2-7; 11 positions agree with TRBD2. With 6 bases clipped from V and 2 bases from J, the junction kept 9 bases outside the gene matches. CDR1 LNHDA and CDR2 SQIVND come from the germline V gene (reference sequence). This CDR3 is built from 16 residues. The CDR3 here is CASSTRGTSGTYEQYF. Written as DNA, the CDR3 is TGTGCCAGTAGCACCCGAGGGACTAGCGGAACCTACGAGCAGTACTTC.

This chain uses TRBV7-3 with TRBJ2-1; 11 nucleotides match TRBD2. V lost 6 bases and J lost 3; bases outside the gene matches: 10. The CDR3 is made up of 17 amino acids. Germline CDR1 is SGHTA and CDR2 is FQGTGA. For the CDR3, the DNA is TGTGCCAGCAGTCACTGGGTGACTAGCGGGGACTACAATGAGCAGTTCTTC. This translates into CASSHWVTSGDYNEQFF.